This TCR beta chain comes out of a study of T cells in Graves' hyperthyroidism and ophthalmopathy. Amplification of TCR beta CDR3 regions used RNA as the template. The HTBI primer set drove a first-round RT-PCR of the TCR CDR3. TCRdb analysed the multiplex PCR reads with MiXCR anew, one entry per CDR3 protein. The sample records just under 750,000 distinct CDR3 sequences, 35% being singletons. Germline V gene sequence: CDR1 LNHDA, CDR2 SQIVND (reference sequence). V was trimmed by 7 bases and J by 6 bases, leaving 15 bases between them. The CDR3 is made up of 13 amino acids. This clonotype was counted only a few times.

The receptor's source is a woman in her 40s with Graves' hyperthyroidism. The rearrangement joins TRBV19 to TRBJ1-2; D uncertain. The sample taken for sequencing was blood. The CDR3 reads CASTTTFLNGYTF. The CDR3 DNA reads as TGTGCCAGTACCACTACGTTTCTCAATGGCTACACCTTC. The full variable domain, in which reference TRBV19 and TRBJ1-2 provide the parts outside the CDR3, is DGGITQSPKYLFRKEGQNVTLSCEQNLNHDAMYWYRQDPGQGLRLIYYSQIVNDFQKGDIAEGYSVSREKKESFPLTVTSAQKNPTAFYLCASTTTFLNGYTFGSGTRLTVV.